A single sample is the source of the 22 T cell receptor beta chains below, sequenced in a study of glioma-infiltrating T cells. The iRepertoire nested amplicon-rescue multiplex PCR amplified TCR alpha and beta CDR3s from RNA. TCRdb itself ran the multiplex PCR reads through MiXCR, one entry per CDR3 protein. This sample has tens of thousands of distinct CDR3 sequences, with approximately 39% found just once. The specimen sequenced was glioma tissue, nonneoplastic brain tissue, or PBMCs (not recorded which). The receptor source for this set is a human donor with low-grade glioma or glioblastoma, undergoing nonglioma brain surgery, or in good health (not recorded which).

The chain joins TRBV6-2 or TRBV6-3 to TRBJ2-1, with 8 nucleotides matching TRBD2. The CDR3 is 12 amino acids. The germline gives CDR1 MNHEY, CDR2 SVGEGT. The V and J ends lost 10 bases and 8 bases, in that order; junction bases with no gene match: 7. The CDR3 sequence: CATERESDEQFF. As DNA, the CDR3 is TGTGCCACAGAGCGGGAGAGTGATGAGCAGTTCTTC.

This clonotype was seen many times. V is TRBV7-2 and J is TRBJ2-1, with TRBD2 matching over 10 bases. Germline CDR1 reads SGHTA; CDR2 reads FQGNSA. V shed 2 bases, J shed 10 bases, and the junction held 11 bases outside the gene matches. The CDR3 covers 16 residues. This CDR3 reads CASSLTGTSVYQEQFF. The CDR3 bases are TGTGCCAGCAGCTTAACCGGGACTAGCGTTTACCAAGAGCAGTTCTTC.

This clonotype was seen at least ten times. The chain couples TRBV4-2 to TRBJ2-3, with D maybe TRBD2 (5 bases). V lost 1 base and J lost 2, with 16 bases in between. This CDR3 is 17 amino acids long. Germline lookup yields CDR1 LGHNA and CDR2 YNFKEQ. Here the CDR3 DNA reads TGTGCCAGCAGCCAAGTATCCGGTGTCGGGGTCACAGATACGCAGTATTTT. Encoded protein: CASSQVSGVGVTDTQYF.

Points on this clonotype: A read error may produce the germline difference seen at one junction end. CDR3 coding DNA: TGCGCCAGCAGCTTAGGATCCAACCAGCTCCAGCATTTT. As protein: CASSLGSNQLQHF. The genes are TRBV7-2 and TRBJ1-5, with D hard to call. Germline V gene data show CDR1 as SGHTA and CDR2 as FQGNSA. The CDR3 totals 13 residues.

This clonotype was seen ten or more times. An end of the junction does not agree with germline; a read error may underlie this. The J gene is TRBJ2-7, the V gene TRBV27; no clear D. CDR3 length: 14 residues. Germline V lookup: CDR1 MNHEY, CDR2 SMNVEV (reference sequence). The chain's CDR3 is CASSLSPLSDEQYF. The CDR3 DNA reads as TGTGCCAGCAGTTTATCGCCCCTCTCCGACGAGCAGTACTTC.

As for this clonotype: Germline is not matched at one junction end, which may reflect a read error. V gene TRBV4-1 combines with J gene TRBJ2-2; D may be TRBD2 (5 bases). The CDR3 covers 14 residues. From germline, CDR1 is MGHRA and CDR2 YSYEKL. For the CDR3, the DNA is TGCGCCAGCAGACAAGATCGGGTTCCCGGGGAGCCGTTTTTT. This gives the protein CASRQDRVPGEPFF.

This clonotype showed up many times. The chain combines TRBV7-9 with TRBJ2-5; 8 bases fit TRBD1. Germline CDR1 SEHNR, CDR2 FQNEAQ (reference sequence). V shed 2 bases and J 0 bases; nucleotides not matched to a gene: 11. The CDR3 has 18 residues. The CDR3 DNA follows: TGTGCCAGCAGCTTACGAGCCGGGACAGGCTGGTACCAAGAGACCCAGTACTTC. Residues: CASSLRAGTGWYQETQYF.

This clonotype was counted a few times. A much larger clone differs from this one at a single base, so this may be a read error. The genes are TRBV19 and TRBJ1-5, with D maybe TRBD1 (5 bases). The CDR3 covers 13 residues. CDR1 is LNHDA, CDR2 SQIVND, per germline (reference sequence). V gave up 1 base and J gave up 5 bases, with 6 bases separating them. CDR3 nucleotides: TGTGCCAGTAGTATAGGAGGGGATCAGCCCCAGCATTTT. Translated: CASSIGGDQPQHF. The full variable domain, its missing parts supplied by reference TRBV19 and TRBJ1-5, is DGGITQSPKYLFRKEGQNVTLSCEQNLNHDAMYWYRQDPGQGLRLIYYSQIVNDFQKGDIAEGYSVSREKKESFPLTVTSAQKNPTAFYLCASSIGGDQPQHFGDGTRLSIL.

This clonotype was observed a few times. The CDR3, as DNA: TGTGCCACCAGCAGAGCGGGGGGGTGGGAGACCCAGTACTTC. Protein sequence: CATSRAGGWETQYF. This chain joins TRBV15 and TRBJ2-5; 8 bases align to TRBD2. CDR1 LNHNV and CDR2 YYDKDF come from the germline V gene (reference sequence). Germline trimming cut 1 base from V and 5 bases from J; bases unmatched to any gene: 3. The CDR3 contains 14 residues.

In this sample, this clonotype turned up a few times. V usage is TRBV9 and J usage is TRBJ2-3; D is uncertain. The ends were cut back, 0 bases at V and 2 bases at J, with 4 bases in the middle. In germline, CDR1 is SGDLS, CDR2 YYNGEE. The CDR3 contains 13 residues. CDR3 DNA: TGTGCCAGCAGCGTAGGTCCCACAGATACGCAGTATTTT. This translates into CASSVGPTDTQYF.

This clonotype came up many times. The CDR3 DNA sequence: TGTGCCAGCAGCCCAGGGGGTCCTAGCACAGATACGCAGTATTTT. Translating it yields CASSPGGPSTDTQYF. The rearrangement links TRBV4-2 to TRBJ2-3; 7 bases are shared with TRBD1. The ends lost 4 bases at V and 0 bases at J; junction bases unmatched: 4. The CDR3 runs to 15 residues. Germline-derived CDR1 and CDR2 are LGHNA and YNFKEQ.

The table lists this clonotype with many counts. This chain joins TRBV7-2 and TRBJ2-1; 9 positions agree with TRBD2. The CDR3 has 15 amino acids. Losses at the gene ends were 5 bases for V and 8 bases for J; bases not matched to a gene: 10. Germline CDR1 and CDR2: SGHTA and FQGNSA. The CDR3 coding sequence is TGTGCCAGCAGCCCCCAGAAGCGGGAGGTCGATGAGCAGTTCTTC. This codes for CASSPQKREVDEQFF.

This clonotype came up many times. The chain carries TRBV20-1 and TRBJ2-5; D not resolved. The germline gives CDR1 DFQATT, CDR2 SNEGSKA (reference sequence). CDR3 length equals 12 residues. Between the trimmed V and J ends, which lost 3 bases and 5 bases, there was a span of 10 bases. The CDR3 sequence is CSARRGVETQYF. The CDR3 DNA reads TGCAGTGCTAGGAGAGGAGTTGAGACCCAGTACTTC.

This clonotype showed up many times. V usage is TRBV19 and J usage is TRBJ1-4; 7 nucleotides line up with TRBD1. CDR3 length: 14 residues. Germline V gene data show CDR1 as LNHDA and CDR2 as SQIVND (reference sequence). The trim removed 5 bases at V and 8 bases at J, leaving 8 bases unmatched. The CDR3 loop is CASSSTGFSEKLFF. The CDR3 DNA reads TGTGCCAGTAGTTCGACAGGGTTTAGCGAAAAACTGTTTTTT.

This clonotype was observed many times. This chain links TRBV28 with TRBJ2-7; D gene unclear. Germline V lookup: CDR1 MDHEN, CDR2 SYDVKM. Trimming shortened V by 7 bases and J by 4 bases, and 14 bases separated the two germline ends. This CDR3 is 13 amino acids long. CDR3 in amino acids: CASIGEAMYEQYF. CDR3 nucleotides: TGTGCCAGCATCGGTGAGGCCATGTACGAGCAGTACTTC.

There are many counts of this clonotype. The genes are TRBV18 and TRBJ1-1, with no clear D. In germline, CDR1 is KGHSH, CDR2 LQKENI. Trimming shortened V by 3 bases and J by 0 bases, and 11 bases separated the two germline ends. CDR3 length: 15 amino acids. The CDR3 reads CASSPGGNMNTEAFF. The CDR3, as DNA: TGTGCCAGCTCACCCGGAGGGAACATGAACACTGAAGCTTTCTTT. The variable domain in full, completed from reference TRBV18 and TRBJ1-1, reads NAGVMQNPRHLVRRRGQEARLRCSPMKGHSHVYWYRQLPEEGLKFMVYLQKENIIDESGMPKERFSAEFPKEGPSILRIQQVVRGDSAAYFCASSPGGNMNTEAFFGQGTRLTVV.

This clonotype showed up just a few times. The V call is TRBV18, the J call TRBJ2-6; the D is unclear. This CDR3 is built from 15 residues. V gave up 6 bases and J gave up 4 bases, with 13 bases separating them. Germline V gene lookup returns CDR1 KGHSH and CDR2 LQKENI. This CDR3 is CASSPSFSGANVLTF. CDR3 nucleotide sequence: TGTGCCAGCTCCCCCTCTTTCTCCGGGGCCAACGTCCTGACTTTC.

As regards this clonotype: This may be a read error, as it is one base from a much larger clone. CDR3 in amino acids: CASKVEGLSYNEQFF. As DNA, the CDR3 is TGTGCCAGTAAGGTCGAGGGGCTCTCCTACAATGAGCAGTTCTTC. This chain joins TRBV19 and TRBJ2-1; D is tentatively TRBD1 or TRBD2 (5 bases each). Trimming took 7 bases from V and 0 from J, leaving 13 bases between them. CDR3 size: 15 residues. Germline-derived CDR1 and CDR2 are LNHDA and SQIVND (reference sequence).

This clonotype was observed many times. The CDR3 region is CSASVGKAFF. The CDR3 DNA follows: TGCAGTGCTAGTGTCGGGAAAGCTTTCTTT. The genes are TRBV20-1 and TRBJ1-1; the D is unclear. This CDR3 spans 10 amino acids. Germline lookup yields CDR1 DFQATT and CDR2 SNEGSKA (reference sequence). V gave up 3 bases and J gave up 9 bases, with 8 bases separating them.

The rearrangement joins TRBV2 to TRBJ2-1; tentative D call: TRBD2 (6 bases). Germline V gene sequence: CDR1 SNHLY, CDR2 FYNNEI. The CDR3 runs 19 residues. Deletions cut 6 bases from V and 12 bases from J, with 36 bases between. The CDR3 here is CASSSDLPGEVSAKNMQFF. The DNA of the CDR3 is TGTGCCAGCAGCTCCGATCTCCCGGGGGAGGTGAGCGCCAAAAACATGCAGTTCTTC.

This clonotype has a count of ten or more. This rearrangement joins TRBV14 to TRBJ2-7; 9 bases align to TRBD2. The CDR3 is made up of 17 amino acids. The germline CDR1 and CDR2 sequences are SGHDN and FVKESK. Trimming removed 1 base from V and 5 bases from J; junction bases left unmatched: 12. CDR3 protein: CASSQVDRAGGRNEQYF. In DNA form, the CDR3 reads TGTGCCAGCAGCCAAGTCGATCGAGCGGGAGGTCGTAACGAGCAGTACTTC.

Only a few counts were recorded for this clonotype. The chain's CDR3 is CASRRVSNTEAFF. CDR3 DNA sequence: TGTGCCTCAAGACGGGTCTCGAACACTGAAGCTTTCTTT. V gene TRBV30 combines with J gene TRBJ1-1; D is undetermined. The CDR3 consists of 13 residues. Germline lookup yields CDR1 GTSNPN and CDR2 SVGIG (reference sequence). The ends were cut back, 7 bases at V and 1 base at J, with 13 bases in the middle.